The text below deals with one TCR beta chain. What it recognizes is unknown. The sample originates from a study of T cells after yellow fever vaccination. The wider study: When fractions had low cell numbers, they were prepared with SMART-Seq v4 Ultra Low Input.

Study observations and caveats: High-abundance clonotypes from the bulk population could contaminate FACS-sorted repertoires. Clonotypes appearing in both CD4 and CD8 compartments existed, and their share was small.

One entry per CDR3 protein, called by TCRdb with MiXCR from the 5' RACE reads. This table holds 400,000 or so distinct CDR3 sequences, approximately 10% found once. The CDR3 is 13 amino acids. Germline values: CDR1 DFQATT, CDR2 SNEGSKA (reference sequence). The V end was cut by 0 bases, the J end by 4 bases, with 9 bases between. This receptor was taken from a man younger than 35 who received the YFV17D yellow fever vaccine. This chain connects TRBV20-1 to TRBJ1-2; D might be TRBD1 (5 bases). This specimen consisted of PBMCs, obtained on the day of the first yellow fever vaccination. The CDR3 DNA is TGCAGTGCTAGAGAGACGGGGACCTATGGCTACACCTTC. This codes for CSARETGTYGYTF.